This TCR beta chain was observed in a study of vaccination effects on CD4 cells after COVID-19. With respect to this clone: Its specificity is not known.

Method: immunoSEQ multiplex PCR; TCRdb's copy keeps in-frame clones and lacks some. Of fewer than 30,000 clones in the sample, more than 75% are singletons; the top ten hold more than 15%. Before sequencing took place, the ViraFEST assay used viral peptide pools to expand antigen-specific CD4+ T cells. Cultured cells yielded isolated CD4+ T cells after around 10 days. PCR-confirmed SARS-CoV-2 infection occurred in the person between March and December 2020. Deletions cut 5 bases from V and 2 bases from J, with 6 bases between. This CDR3 is built from 11 residues. CDR1 is DFQATT and CDR2 is SNEGSKA in the germline V gene (reference sequence). Findings and limits, study-wide: Substantial clonal contraction characterized both infection- and vaccine-induced clones late after vaccination. The post-vaccine spike-reactive clones of convalescents showed a predominance of new vaccine-induced clones.

The clonotype was recovered from a human donor who had a prior SARS-CoV-2 infection. Sequenced material: CD4+ T cells from PBMCs cultured with HCoV-NL63 spike peptides, taken before COVID-19 vaccination. J is TRBJ1-1 and V is TRBV20-1; D is undetermined. The CDR3 loop reads CSAWKNTEAFF. The CDR3, as DNA: TGCAGTGCTTGGAAAAACACTGAAGCTTTCTTT.